This TCR beta chain is from a study of cytomegalovirus exposure and HLA in healthy donors. For this clone: Its antigen is not identified.

The CDR3 is made up of 17 amino acids. Germline CDR1 reads GTSNPN; CDR2 reads SVGIG (reference sequence). V trimming: 3 bases; J trimming: 4 bases; junction bases outside the gene matches: 14. The repertoire was sequenced with immunoSEQ multiplex PCR; TCRdb's copy has only in-frame clones and lacks some. The table shows approximately 220,000 clones, with around nine tenths occurring only once. Findings and limits, study-wide: While the bulk of TCR sequences proved rare, some public TCRs turned up in many donors.

The receptor was derived from a man younger than 30 in good health and CMV-seronegative. The sample consisted of PBMCs. The rearrangement links TRBV30 to TRBJ1-3; TRBD1 aligns across 8 bases. CDR3 amino acids: CAWSHRGSDRGGNTIYF. CDR3 nucleotides: TGTGCCTGGAGCCACCGGGGATCTGACAGGGGAGGAAACACCATATATTTT.